The next 8 T cell receptor beta chains were all read from a single sample in a study of CXCR3-negative and CXCR3-positive naive CD8 T cells. Preparation of TRB cDNA libraries relied on 5' RACE carrying UMI labels. TCRdb reanalyzed the 5' RACE reads, giving one entry per CDR3 protein sequence and no DNA. This sample's table reports under 55,000 distinct CDR3 sequences. The source material was memory CD8+ T cells from blood. These receptors all stem from a human donor in good health. Some clones in this sample may be carry-over from other donors' samples.

The chain recombines TRBV3-1 with TRBJ2-7; TCRdb's D call, TRBD1, is unchecked because there is no DNA. The CDR3 has 15 amino acids. Germline CDR1 and CDR2: LGHDT and YNNKEL (reference sequence). CDR3 residues: CASSQFRAPIYEQYF.

V and J are TRBV3-1 and TRBJ1-1; TCRdb outputs TRBD1, but without DNA this stays unchecked. This CDR3 is 15 amino acids long. Germline assignment: CDR1 LGHDT and CDR2 YNNKEL (reference sequence). Here the CDR3 reads CASSRETGANTEAFF.

V is TRBV7-3 and J is TRBJ2-3. The germline gives CDR1 SGHTA, CDR2 FQGTGA. This CDR3 contains 13 residues. CDR3 amino acids: CASSQHSADTQYF.

The chain is built from TRBV11-2 and TRBJ2-2; TCRdb's D gene call, TRBD1, goes unchecked for lack of DNA. From germline, CDR1 is SGHAT and CDR2 FQNNGV. The CDR3 consists of 12 residues. CDR3 sequence reads: CASRGAIGELFF.

V and J are TRBV5-8 and TRBJ1-1; TCRdb's D call of TRBD1 is untestable without DNA. The CDR3 consists of 15 residues. Germline CDR1 is SGHTS and CDR2 is YDEGEE. The CDR3 region is CASSESGQGNTEAFF.

The rearrangement links TRBV18 to TRBJ2-7; the TCRdb D gene call, TRBD1, has no DNA to confirm it. Looked up from germline, CDR1 is KGHSH and CDR2 is LQKENI. The length of the CDR3 is 16 residues. This chain's CDR3 is CASSPPDGGRYYEQYF.

The chain uses TRBV2 and TRBJ2-5; TCRdb picks TRBD1, but there is no DNA to check that call. The CDR3 has 13 residues. In germline, CDR1 is SNHLY, CDR2 FYNNEI. The CDR3 protein is CASSEWQGETQYF. The variable domain in full, with the rest retrieved from reference TRBV2 and TRBJ2-5, is EPEVTQTPSHQVTQMGQEVILRCVPISNHLYFYWYRQILGQKVEFLVSFYNNEISEKSEIFDDQFSVERPDGSNFTLKIRSTKLEDSAMYFCASSEWQGETQYFGPGTRLLVL.

The gene calls are TRBV6-5 and TRBJ2-7; TCRdb calls TRBD1, which cannot be checked without DNA. The CDR3 consists of 13 residues. Germline V gene lookup returns CDR1 MNHEY and CDR2 SVGAGI. CDR3 sequence: CASSYPGAYEQYF.